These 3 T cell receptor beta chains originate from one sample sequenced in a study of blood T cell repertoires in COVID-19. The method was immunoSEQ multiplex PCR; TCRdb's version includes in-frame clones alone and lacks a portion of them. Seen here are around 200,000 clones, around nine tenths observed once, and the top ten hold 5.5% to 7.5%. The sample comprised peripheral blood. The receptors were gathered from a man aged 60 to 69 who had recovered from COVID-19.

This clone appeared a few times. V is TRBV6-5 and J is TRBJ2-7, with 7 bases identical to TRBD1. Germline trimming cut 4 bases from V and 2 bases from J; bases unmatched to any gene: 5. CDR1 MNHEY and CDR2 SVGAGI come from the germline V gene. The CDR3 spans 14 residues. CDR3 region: CASSSRQGTYEQYF. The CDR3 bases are TGTGCCAGCAGTTCCAGACAGGGTACCTACGAGCAGTACTTC.

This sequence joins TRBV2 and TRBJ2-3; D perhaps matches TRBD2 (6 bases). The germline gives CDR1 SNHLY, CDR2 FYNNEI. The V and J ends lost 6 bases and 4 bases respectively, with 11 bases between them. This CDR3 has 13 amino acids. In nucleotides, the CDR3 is TGTGCCAGCAGGCGGAGGGACCCAGATACGCAGTATTTT. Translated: CASRRRDPDTQYF.

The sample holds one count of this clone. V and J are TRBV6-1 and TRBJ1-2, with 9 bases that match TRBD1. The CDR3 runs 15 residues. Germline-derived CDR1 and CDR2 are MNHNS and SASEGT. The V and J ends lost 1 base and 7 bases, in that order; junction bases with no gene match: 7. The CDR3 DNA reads TGTGCCAGCAGTGAAGTGGTTGGGACAGGGCCTGGCTACACCTTC. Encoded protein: CASSEVVGTGPGYTF.